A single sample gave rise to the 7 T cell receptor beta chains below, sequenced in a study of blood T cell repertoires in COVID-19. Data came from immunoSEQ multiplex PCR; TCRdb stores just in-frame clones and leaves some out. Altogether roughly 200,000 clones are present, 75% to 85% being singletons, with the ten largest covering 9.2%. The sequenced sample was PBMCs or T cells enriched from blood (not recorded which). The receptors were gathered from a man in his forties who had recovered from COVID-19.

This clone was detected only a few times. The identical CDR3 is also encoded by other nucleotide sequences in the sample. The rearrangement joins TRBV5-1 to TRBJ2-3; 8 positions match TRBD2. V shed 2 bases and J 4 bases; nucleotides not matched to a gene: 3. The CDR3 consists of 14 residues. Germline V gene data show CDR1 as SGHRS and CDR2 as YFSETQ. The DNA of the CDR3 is TGCGCCAGCAGCTTCGGAGCGGGGGCAGATACGCAGTATTTT. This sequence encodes CASSFGAGADTQYF. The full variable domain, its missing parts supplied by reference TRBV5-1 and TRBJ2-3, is KAGVTQTPRYLIKTRGQQVTLSCSPISGHRSVSWYQQTPGQGLQFLFEYFSETQRNKGNFPGRFSGRQFSNSRSEMNVSTLELGDSALYLCASSFGAGADTQYFGPGTRLTVL.

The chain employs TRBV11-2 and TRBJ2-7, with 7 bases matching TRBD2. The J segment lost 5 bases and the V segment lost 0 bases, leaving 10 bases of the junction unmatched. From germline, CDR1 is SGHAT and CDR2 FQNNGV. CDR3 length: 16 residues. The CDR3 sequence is CASSLDQGRGTHEQYF. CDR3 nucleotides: TGTGCCAGCAGCTTAGATCAAGGGAGGGGAACGCACGAGCAGTACTTC.

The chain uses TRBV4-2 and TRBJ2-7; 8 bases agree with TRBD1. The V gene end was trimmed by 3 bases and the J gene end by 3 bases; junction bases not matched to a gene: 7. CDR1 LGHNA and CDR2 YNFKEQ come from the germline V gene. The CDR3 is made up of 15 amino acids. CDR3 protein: CASSQAGGQVYEQYF. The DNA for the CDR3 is TGTGCCAGCAGCCAGGCAGGGGGCCAAGTCTACGAGCAGTACTTC.

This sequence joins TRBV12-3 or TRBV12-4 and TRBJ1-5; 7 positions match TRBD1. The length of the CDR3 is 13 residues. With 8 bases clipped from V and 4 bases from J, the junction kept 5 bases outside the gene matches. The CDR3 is CASLRGRNQPQHF. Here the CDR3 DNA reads TGTGCCAGCTTAAGGGGGCGAAATCAGCCCCAGCATTTT.

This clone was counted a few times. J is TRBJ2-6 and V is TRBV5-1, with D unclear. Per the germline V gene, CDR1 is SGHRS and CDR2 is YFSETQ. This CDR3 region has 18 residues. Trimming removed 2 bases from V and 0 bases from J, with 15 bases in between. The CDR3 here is CASSFNPPGRSGANVLTF. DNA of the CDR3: TGCGCCAGCAGCTTCAATCCTCCAGGCCGCTCTGGGGCCAACGTCCTGACTTTC.

Here the CDR3 DNA reads TGTGCCAGCAGTCCCTTGACTAGCGGGACCTACGAGCAGTACTTC. Translated: CASSPLTSGTYEQYF. The chain uses TRBV11-2 and TRBJ2-7, with 11 bases matching TRBD2. The CDR3 spans 15 residues. Trimming at V came to 6 bases and at J to 2 bases, leaving 6 bases not matched to a gene. The germline V gene encodes CDR1 SGHAT and CDR2 FQNNGV.

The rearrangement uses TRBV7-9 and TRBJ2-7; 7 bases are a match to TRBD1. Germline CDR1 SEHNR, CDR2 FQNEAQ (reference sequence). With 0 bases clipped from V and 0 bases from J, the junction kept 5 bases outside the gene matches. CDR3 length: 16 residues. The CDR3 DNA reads TGTGCCAGCAGCTTAGCACAGACAGGGAGCTCCTACGAGCAGTACTTC. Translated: CASSLAQTGSSYEQYF.